This TCR beta chain was documented in a study of patients and donors after allogeneic stem cell transplantation. TCRdb re-called the RT-PCR reads through MiXCR, storing one row per CDR3 protein. The profile shows 150,000 or so distinct CDR3 sequences, about 24% of them singletons. This receptor was taken from a human donor who was either an allogeneic HSCT recipient or a stem cell or donor lymphocyte infusion donor (not recorded which). It is not recorded whose cells these are; they may come from a transplant donor. Source material: blood, either unsorted or a sorted T cell fraction (not recorded which).

The CDR3 sequence is CASSPVGDEKLFF. The DNA of the CDR3 is TGTGCCAGCAGCCCTGTTGGAGATGAAAAACTGTTTTTT. V usage is TRBV5-6 and J usage is TRBJ1-4; no reliable D call. Germline V gene lookup returns CDR1 SGHDT and CDR2 YYEEEE. The CDR3 is 13 amino acids. The V end was cut by 4 bases, the J end by 6 bases, with 10 bases between.